These T cell receptor beta chains were read from a single sample in a study of blood T cell repertoires in COVID-19. Produced via immunoSEQ multiplex PCR; TCRdb's table is partial and in-frame only. The table records almost 250,000 clones, around 87% of them present only once. The sequencing input was PBMCs or T cells enriched from blood (not recorded which). These receptors all come from a woman between 45 and 60 years old who had recovered from COVID-19. CDR3s include the opening cysteine and the closing phenylalanine or tryptophan. The order of the fields is J gene, D gene, clone size, V gene, CDR3 protein, CDR3 DNA. The D gene is left open where the match is weak. The size field is filled for only some rows; it gives once, few, many or a size class.

TRBJ2-2 TRBD2 . TRBV7-3 CASSSSLLAGGAGELFF TGTGCCAGCAGCTCTTCGCTACTAGCGGGAGGGGCCGGGGAGCTGTTTTTT
TRBJ2-7 TRBD1 . TRBV7-9 CASSLMGQNYEQYF TGTGCCAGCAGCTTAATGGGACAGAACTACGAGCAGTACTTC
TRBJ2-7 TRBD2 . TRBV5-1 CASSWEGLAVDLNEQYF TGCGCCAGCAGCTGGGAGGGACTAGCTGTAGATTTAAACGAGCAGTACTTC
TRBJ1-1 . once TRBV7-2 CASSSMGLLNTEAFF TGTGCCAGCAGCTCTATGGGCCTGCTGAACACTGAAGCTTTCTTT
TRBJ2-3 . . TRBV5-1 CASSLGQSSTDTQYF TGCGCCAGCAGCTTGGGGCAGTCCAGCACAGATACGCAGTATTTT
TRBJ2-7 . . TRBV25-1 CASSGGAFGEQYF TGTGCCAGCAGTGGCGGGGCTTTCGGGGAGCAGTACTTC
TRBJ1-4 . . TRBV5-1 CASSSSQNGEKLFF TGCGCCAGCAGCTCATCGCAGAACGGGGAAAAACTGTTTTTT
TRBJ1-5 . . TRBV4-1 CASSQVAGLLGNQPQHF TGCGCCAGCAGCCAAGTTGCGGGGCTGTTGGGCAATCAGCCCCAGCATTTT
TRBJ1-4 . few TRBV5-6 CASSLVSGWDEKLFF TGTGCCAGCAGCTTGGTGTCGGGGTGGGATGAAAAACTGTTTTTT
TRBJ2-7 TRBD2 . TRBV6-2/TRBV6-3 CASSYPFPGLAGSGRSYEQYF TGTGCCAGCAGTTACCCTTTTCCGGGACTAGCGGGATCCGGTCGCTCCTACGAGCAGTACTTC
TRBJ2-1 TRBD1 . TRBV2 CASSRQGTRAYNEQFF TGTGCCAGCAGTAGACAGGGGACTCGGGCCTACAATGAGCAGTTCTTC
TRBJ1-2 . . TRBV2 CASRPRPRVGYTF TGTGCCAGCAGGCCACGGCCCCGGGTAGGCTACACCTTC
TRBJ1-4 TRBD1 . TRBV27 CASSGAPGQKNEKLFF TGTGCCAGCAGCGGAGCGCCGGGACAGAAGAATGAAAAACTGTTTTTT
TRBJ2-1 . once TRBV13 CASSLLGEAYNEQFF TGTGCCAGCAGCTTATTGGGGGAGGCGTACAATGAGCAGTTCTTC
TRBJ2-5 TRBD2 few TRBV28 CASSLAGGSKTQYF TGTGCCAGCAGTTTGGCGGGAGGTAGCAAGACCCAGTACTTC
TRBJ1-1 . . TRBV28 CASHRGEAFF TGTGCCAGTCACCGGGGAGAAGCTTTCTTT
TRBJ1-6 TRBD1 . TRBV5-3 CARSPLPGQEGSPLHF TGTGCCAGAAGCCCACTACCTGGACAGGAAGGTTCACCCCTCCACTTT
TRBJ2-3 . . TRBV30 CAWSVGPRTVTDTQYF TGTGCCTGGAGTGTTGGTCCCCGGACAGTCACAGATACGCAGTATTTT
TRBJ1-3 . . TRBV19 CATHRPGTSGNTIYF TGTGCCACACACCGGCCGGGAACATCTGGAAACACCATATATTTT
TRBJ2-5 TRBD2 . TRBV28 CASSPLTTSGRRETQYF TGTGCCAGCAGCCCACTCACCACTAGCGGGAGACGAGAGACCCAGTACTTC
TRBJ1-2 TRBD1 . TRBV19 CASLDRGTDGYTF TGTGCCAGCCTGGACAGGGGGACGGATGGCTACACCTTC
TRBJ2-1 . . TRBV4-2 CASSGGEQFF TGTGCCAGCAGCGGAGGTGAGCAGTTCTTC
TRBJ2-5 TRBD2 . TRBV18 CASSPLPAGAQETQYF TGTGCCAGCTCACCATTGCCAGCGGGAGCTCAAGAGACCCAGTACTTC
TRBJ1-1 . . TRBV18 CASSPRDPPTEAFF TGTGCCAGCTCACCGCGGGACCCACCAACTGAAGCTTTCTTT
TRBJ1-2 . . TRBV4-2 CASSRATTDEYGYTF TGTGCCAGCAGCCGCGCCACCACAGACGAATATGGCTACACCTTC
TRBJ2-3 TRBD1 . TRBV5-1 CASSSRDRGHTQYF TGCGCCAGCAGCTCGCGGGACAGGGGTCATACGCAGTATTTT
TRBJ2-3 . . TRBV4-1 CASSQQGGGRGTDTQYF TGCGCCAGCAGCCAACAAGGAGGGGGGAGGGGCACAGATACGCAGTATTTT
TRBJ2-2 . . TRBV19 CASSSPGKRDTGELFF TGTGCCAGTAGTTCGCCCGGGAAAAGGGACACCGGGGAGCTGTTTTTT